The source of this T cell receptor (beta chain) is a study of OX40 agonist ivuxolimab in advanced cancers. About the study: A partial response was reached by three patients: one with hepatocellular carcinoma and two with cutaneous melanoma. Study-level findings and limits: Antigen specificity of clonally expanded peripheral T cells was not established. The study found among the lowest clonal expansion in partial responders at 0.1-3.0 mg/kg.

Sequenced by immunoSEQ multiplex PCR; TCRdb stores in-frame clones only, minus some. The sample carries about 30,000 clones, roughly 80% recorded once. V was clipped by 5 bases and J by 5 bases, with 3 bases between them. The germline CDR1 and CDR2 sequences are MNHNS and SASEGT. The CDR3 consists of 10 residues. This clone was seen a single time. The antigen is unknown. On cycle 4 day 1 and cycle 7 day 1, as well as at baseline, blood was sampled. The sample consisted of CD4+ or CD8+ T cells sorted from blood, taken in a trial of the OX40 agonist ivuxolimab. This chain joins TRBV6-1 and TRBJ1-2, with D unclear. The TCR originated in an adult with an advanced solid tumor such as melanoma, head and neck, liver or kidney cancer. CDR3 residues: CASSHYGYTF. CDR3 sequence (DNA): TGTGCCAGCAGTCATTATGGCTACACCTTC.